These 27 T cell receptor beta chains share one sample of origin, sequenced in a study of beta chain features in type 1 diabetes. Study observations and caveats: Among patients with Type 1 diabetes, TCRB CDR3s were moderately but significantly shorter in every one of the four CD4+ subsets.

Which antigens these TCRs recognize remains unknown. Sequenced material consisted of expressed TCRB transcripts (all of the isolated RNA was reverse transcribed). Sequencing used immunoSEQ multiplex PCR; TCRdb keeps in-frame clones, though not all of them. The sample consists of hundreds of thousands of clones, about a tenth of them appearing once. Input material: naive CD4+ T cells from blood. The receptors originated from a man aged 25 to 45 with type 1 diabetes.

The V call is TRBV6-5, the J call TRBJ1-2; 10 bases are a match to TRBD1. The CDR3 covers 14 residues. Looked up from germline, CDR1 is MNHEY and CDR2 is SVGAGI. The J segment lost 3 bases and the V segment lost 6 bases, leaving 4 bases of the junction unmatched. The CDR3 nucleotides are TGTGCCAGCAGATCGACAGGGGGCCACTATGGCTACACCTTC. The encoded protein is CASRSTGGHYGYTF.

This clone turned up a few times. This rearrangement joins TRBV4-2 to TRBJ2-5, with TRBD2 identical over 10 bases. Germline loops: CDR1 LGHNA, CDR2 YNFKEQ. V was clipped by 0 bases and J by 1 base; unmatched bases: 11. This CDR3 has 19 residues. CDR3 nucleotides: TGTGCCAGCAGCCAAGACGCCCTGAGGGGACTAGCGAGCCAAGAGACCCAGTACTTC. This encodes CASSQDALRGLASQETQYF.

The rearrangement joins TRBV2 to TRBJ2-5, with 7 bases lining up with TRBD2. CDR1 is SNHLY, CDR2 FYNNEI, per germline. Trimming took 6 bases from V and 5 from J; bases not matched to a gene: 9. CDR3 length equals 14 residues. The CDR3 DNA is TGTGCCAGCAGCTTTGGTCGGGGAGGGGAGACCCAGTACTTC. Encoded protein: CASSFGRGGETQYF.

The V gene is TRBV7-9, the J gene TRBJ1-4; TRBD1 aligns across 9 bases. CDR3 length equals 14 residues. V gave up 4 bases and J gave up 6 bases; unmatched junction bases: 3. Germline lookup yields CDR1 SEHNR and CDR2 FQNEAQ (reference sequence). For the CDR3, the DNA is TGTGCCAGCAGCTCGGGACAGGGCCATGAAAAACTGTTTTTT. Protein product: CASSSGQGHEKLFF.

This chain connects TRBV7-8 to TRBJ2-7, with D unresolved. CDR3 size: 14 residues. Germline CDR1 is SGHVS and CDR2 is FQNEAQ. The ends were cut back, 5 bases at V and 0 bases at J, with 11 bases in the middle. The CDR3 loop reads CASSQIAASYEQYF. The CDR3 DNA follows: TGTGCCAGCAGCCAGATCGCGGCCTCCTACGAGCAGTACTTC.

CDR3 region: CASSEDREITDTQYF. In DNA form, the CDR3 reads TGTGCCAGCAGTGAAGACAGGGAAATCACAGATACGCAGTATTTT. V gene TRBV2 combines with J gene TRBJ2-3, with D possibly matching TRBD1 (6 bases). The CDR3 extends over 15 amino acids. Per germline, CDR1 SNHLY and CDR2 FYNNEI. Trimming took 1 base from V and 2 from J, leaving 10 bases between them.

The rearrangement uses TRBV5-6 and TRBJ2-5; no clear D. This CDR3 has 13 residues. CDR1 and CDR2 from the germline V gene are SGHDT and YYEEEE. V lost 3 bases and J lost 2, with 8 bases in between. The CDR3 coding sequence is TGTGCCAGCAGCTCCCTGACACAAGAGACCCAGTACTTC. Residues: CASSSLTQETQYF.

DNA of the CDR3: TGTGCCAGCAGCTTTCAAGCGACAGGGACTGACGGCTACACCTTC. Translation gives CASSFQATGTDGYTF. J is TRBJ1-2 and V is TRBV7-2; 7 bases fit TRBD1. CDR1 and CDR2 (germline): SGHTA, FQGNSA. V lost 3 bases to trimming and J lost 8 bases; unmatched junction nucleotides: 12. The CDR3 is made up of 15 amino acids.

The chain joins TRBV2 to TRBJ1-5; D uncertain. In germline, CDR1 is SNHLY, CDR2 FYNNEI. Deletions cut 4 bases from V and 7 bases from J, with 8 bases between. The CDR3 runs 12 residues. CDR3 nucleotides: TGTGCCAGCAGTGTCGAGGGACAGCCCCAGCATTTT. This sequence encodes CASSVEGQPQHF. Full variable domain (remainder filled in from reference TRBV2 and TRBJ1-5): EPEVTQTPSHQVTQMGQEVILRCVPISNHLYFYWYRQILGQKVEFLVSFYNNEISEKSEIFDDQFSVERPDGSNFTLKIRSTKLEDSAMYFCASSVEGQPQHFGDGTRLSIL.

In the case of this clone: At one end the junction does not follow the germline gene, possibly because of a read error. The V gene is TRBV20-1, the J gene TRBJ2-1, with TRBD2 matching 9 bases. The CDR3 spans 11 residues. Per germline, CDR1 DFQATT and CDR2 SNEGSKA (reference sequence). The CDR3 DNA follows: TGCAGTGCTAGTAGGTCTAGCGGGGAGGTCTTC. This sequence encodes CSASRSSGEVF.

This clone was found a few times. The chain recombines TRBV30 with TRBJ2-3, with 9 bases matching TRBD1. The CDR3 sequence is 15 residues long. V lost 2 bases and J lost 3; bases outside the gene matches: 6. CDR1 is GTSNPN, CDR2 SVGIG, per germline (reference sequence). The CDR3 sequence is CAWSPGQGWTDTQYF. The CDR3 DNA reads TGTGCCTGGAGTCCCGGACAGGGGTGGACAGATACGCAGTATTTT.

This clone has only a few counts. V usage is TRBV28 and J usage is TRBJ1-4, with 7 positions matching TRBD1. Trimming took 6 bases from V and 2 from J; bases not matched to a gene: 3. The germline V gene has CDR1 MDHEN and CDR2 SYDVKM. The CDR3 is made up of 14 amino acids. The CDR3 protein is CASSNRGTNEKLFF. The CDR3 nucleotides are TGTGCCAGCAGCAACAGGGGTACTAATGAAAAACTGTTTTTT.

The V and J genes are TRBV6-5 and TRBJ2-1; 10 nucleotides agree with TRBD1. This CDR3 has 16 amino acids. The V gene's germline CDR1 is MNHEY and CDR2 SVGAGI. V trimming: 0 bases; J trimming: 5 bases; junction bases outside the gene matches: 4. The CDR3 protein is CASSYSGQGWHNEQFF. The CDR3 coding sequence is TGTGCCAGCAGTTACTCGGGACAGGGGTGGCACAATGAGCAGTTCTTC.

This clone occurred a few times. This chain links TRBV29-1 with TRBJ2-3; no reliable D call. This CDR3 is built from 15 residues. V dropped 0 bases and J dropped 0 bases, with 10 bases sitting between them. CDR1 SQVTM and CDR2 ANQGSEA come from the germline V gene. The CDR3 here is CSVEESLLSTDTQYF. Here the CDR3 DNA reads TGCAGCGTTGAAGAGTCCCTTCTTAGCACAGATACGCAGTATTTT.

The gene calls are TRBV10-1 and TRBJ2-7; 9 positions match TRBD1. The germline V gene has CDR1 WNHNN and CDR2 SYGVQD (reference sequence). J was trimmed by 7 bases and V by 0 bases; bases with no gene match: 7. This CDR3 region has 15 residues. The CDR3 DNA reads TGCGCCAGCAGTGAGTCCGGGACAGGGTTGGGTGAGCAGTACTTC. It translates to CASSESGTGLGEQYF.

The CDR3 nucleotides are TGCGCCAGCAGCGGGCTCTCTGGGGCCAACGTCCTGACTTTC. Its protein product is CASSGLSGANVLTF. V usage is TRBV5-1 and J usage is TRBJ2-6; D remains unclear. V lost 4 bases and J 0 bases, leaving 5 bases between the germline ends. The CDR3 extends over 14 amino acids. Germline CDR1 is SGHRS and CDR2 is YFSETQ.

This clone occurred a few times. V and J are TRBV30 and TRBJ2-5; TRBD2 matches at 8 bases. The CDR3 consists of 16 residues. The V gene's germline CDR1 is GTSNPN and CDR2 SVGIG (reference sequence). After removal of 3 bases from V and 0 bases from J, the junction contained 9 bases not matched to a gene. CDR3 residues: CAWRVPGLVNQETQYF. The CDR3 DNA follows: TGTGCCTGGAGGGTTCCGGGACTAGTTAACCAAGAGACCCAGTACTTC.

The J gene is TRBJ1-2, the V gene TRBV9; D remains unclear. CDR1 and CDR2 (germline): SGDLS, YYNGEE. CDR3 size: 12 residues. V shed 1 base and J shed 5 bases, with 6 bases lying between them. The CDR3 loop is CASSVPGYGYTF. CDR3 sequence (DNA): TGTGCCAGCAGCGTACCCGGGTATGGCTACACCTTC.

There are a few counts of this clone. The chain employs TRBV11-2 and TRBJ2-1, with TRBD1 identical over 7 bases. Germline CDR1 SGHAT, CDR2 FQNNGV. This CDR3 contains 17 residues. V lost 4 bases and J lost 1; bases outside the gene matches: 10. The CDR3 is CASSSYRTGESYNEQFF. The DNA for the CDR3 is TGTGCCAGCAGCTCTTACCGGACAGGCGAATCCTACAATGAGCAGTTCTTC.

With respect to this clone: This same CDR3 is encoded by further DNA sequences in the sample. This rearrangement joins TRBV19 to TRBJ2-5, with a tentative D call TRBD1 (6 bases). The germline V and J ends were trimmed by 3 bases and 4 bases, with 6 bases remaining between them. Germline loops: CDR1 LNHDA, CDR2 SQIVND (reference sequence). CDR3 length: 12 residues. The DNA of the CDR3 is TGTGCCAGTAGTATCAGGGGAGAGACCCAGTACTTC. This encodes CASSIRGETQYF.

This clone was found a few times. The rearrangement uses TRBV19 and TRBJ1-3, with 8 nucleotides matching TRBD1. CDR1 and CDR2 from the germline V gene are LNHDA and SQIVND (reference sequence). Losses at the gene ends were 6 bases for V and 1 base for J; bases not matched to a gene: 5. The CDR3 runs 15 residues. The CDR3 reads CASRRQGKSGNTIYF. As DNA, the CDR3 is TGTGCCAGTAGACGACAGGGGAAGTCTGGAAACACCATATATTTT.

The chain links TRBV5-4 to TRBJ2-3, with 9 bases matching TRBD1. Germline lookup yields CDR1 SGHNT and CDR2 YYREEE (reference sequence). The CDR3 extends over 17 amino acids. V gave up 3 bases and J gave up 2 bases; unmatched junction bases: 10. Here the CDR3 DNA reads TGTGCCAGCAGCTCTGCCCAGGACAGGGGACCCACAGATACGCAGTATTTT. Encoded protein: CASSSAQDRGPTDTQYF. Combining the CDR3 with reference TRBV5-4 and TRBJ2-3 gives the whole variable domain ETGVTQSPTHLIKTRGQQVTLRCSSQSGHNTVSWYQQALGQGPQFIFQYYREEENGRGNFPPRFSGLQFPNYSSELNVNALELDDSALYLCASSSAQDRGPTDTQYFGPGTRLTVL.

In its sample, this clone was seen a few times. The chain links TRBV2 to TRBJ2-2, with a weak D call TRBD2 (5 bases). Germline V CDR1 and CDR2: SNHLY, FYNNEI. The germline V and J ends were trimmed by 6 bases and 3 bases, with 5 bases remaining between them. This CDR3 comprises 12 residues. The CDR3 DNA reads TGTGCCAGCAGGGGAGACACCGGGGAGCTGTTTTTT. It codes for CASRGDTGELFF.

This sequence joins TRBV6-5 and TRBJ1-5; TRBD1 is a possible D gene (6 bases). CDR3 length equals 15 residues. V lost 0 bases, J lost 11 bases, and 17 bases lay in between. The V gene's germline CDR1 is MNHEY and CDR2 SVGAGI. Here the CDR3 reads CASSYSSAGEGAQHF. The CDR3, as DNA: TGTGCCAGCAGTTACTCAAGTGCGGGAGAGGGGGCCCAGCATTTT.

V gene TRBV6-6 combines with J gene TRBJ2-1; 8 positions agree with TRBD2. The CDR3 extends over 14 amino acids. V lost 0 bases and J lost 8; bases outside the gene matches: 3. Germline V gene lookup returns CDR1 MNHNY and CDR2 SVGAGI (reference sequence). This CDR3 is CASSYSRRGDEQFF. In DNA, the CDR3 is TGTGCCAGCAGTTACTCCCGGCGGGGGGATGAGCAGTTCTTC.

This clone was counted only a few times. V and J are TRBV14 and TRBJ1-1; possibly TRBD1 for D (5 bases). CDR1 and CDR2 (germline): SGHDN, FVKESK. The CDR3 sequence is 14 residues long. V lost 2 bases to trimming and J lost 5 bases, with 12 bases between them. CDR3 region: CASSQHGRGTEAFF. Written as DNA, the CDR3 is TGTGCCAGCAGCCAACATGGGAGGGGAACTGAAGCTTTCTTT.

The chain links TRBV5-1 to TRBJ2-5; 10 nucleotides line up with TRBD2. There are 16 residues in the CDR3. The J segment lost 5 bases and the V segment lost 0 bases, leaving 7 bases of the junction unmatched. The V gene's germline CDR1 is SGHRS and CDR2 YFSETQ. CDR3 region: CASSLGPSGGAETQYF. The CDR3, as DNA: TGCGCCAGCAGCTTGGGACCCAGCGGGGGGGCGGAGACCCAGTACTTC.